This T cell receptor (beta chain) was observed in a study of CD8+CD57+ T cells in acquired aplastic anemia (dated by TCRdb to between 2018 and 2020). Context from the whole study: DNA extracted from sorted CD4+ and CD8+ cells had a mean of roughly 3 ug, with a range of roughly 0.17 to 27.4 ug.

General findings and caveats noted by the study authors: CD8+ Simpson's diversity did not differ significantly between patients and healthy controls (P=0.060). Roughly 30 CD8+ CDR3 sequences were found to be shared between patients and controls, but these sequences appeared to be highly expressed in patients and within the immunodominant clones of the patients.

In this study, sorted CD4+ and CD8+ T cells from the blood of healthy subjects and of severe aplastic anemia patients had their TCR repertoires deep-sequenced. Ficoll-Paque density gradient centrifugation was used to isolate peripheral blood mononuclear cells. CD4+ and CD8+ T cells were sorted by FACS or magnetic beads before DNA extraction. Genomic DNA was used as template for profiling of TCR beta VDJ combinations and CDR3 sequences. An Illumina HiSeq 2000 was used for TCR repertoire sequencing. Processing in the source paper ran as follows. TRBV/TRBJ rearrangement plots, CDR3 size and DJ length profiles, and Simpson's diversity index were used to evaluate the repertoires. Whichever DNA sequence was most abundant in the deep sequencing data was defined as the immunodominant clone. CDR3 amino acid sequences were checked for sharing between subjects and were compared against published repertoires and the VDJdb database. In-frame beta chains were kept once TCRdb had trimmed the public reads at Q25 with fastp and called clones with MiXCR. Rows are unified per CDR3 protein, each entry keeping the most common DNA and genes. These V and J calls derive from TCRdb rather than the authors' analysis. The sample data list 200,000 or so distinct CDR3 sequences, and under 70% of these were observed just once. The ten largest make up more than 45% of the sample.

CDR3 length: 13 amino acids, cysteine to phenylalanine. CDR3 DNA only is kept here, 39 bases in frame from base 1. CDR1 KGHDR and CDR2 SFDVKD are derived from the germline V gene. Trimming removed 9 bases from V and 3 bases from J; the gene matches leave 3 bases unexplained. Concerning this clonotype itself: This clone's antigen is unknown. There are no base qualities to consult, and no much larger clone falls within one base.

The receptor comes from a human donor with severe aplastic anemia or a healthy control (not recorded which). Sequenced sample: sorted CD4+, CD8+, or CD8+CD57+ T cells (not recorded which) from PBMCs. The rearranged segments are TRBV24-1 and TRBJ2-3; 9 bases in the middle match TRBD1. The CDR3 region reads CATRGQGTDTQYF. The DNA sequence follows: TGTGCCACCCGCGGACAGGGGACAGATACGCAGTATTTT.